This T cell receptor beta chain was sequenced for a study of cytomegalovirus exposure and HLA in healthy donors. With V trimmed by 3 bases and J by 3 bases, 2 bases remained unmatched. Germline CDR1 is GTSNPN and CDR2 is SVGIG (reference sequence). The CDR3 totals 12 residues. This clone was seen just once. Produced via immunoSEQ multiplex PCR; TCRdb's table is partial and in-frame only. This sample has 150,000 to 200,000 clones, with around nine tenths found just once. Sequencing was performed on PBMCs. The receptor was derived from a woman younger than 30 in good health and CMV-seropositive. The genes are TRBV30 and TRBJ2-7, with 7 bases aligning to TRBD2. As DNA, the CDR3 is TGTGCCTGGAGGTTAGCGGGCTACGAGCAGTACTTC. Protein sequence: CAWRLAGYEQYF.